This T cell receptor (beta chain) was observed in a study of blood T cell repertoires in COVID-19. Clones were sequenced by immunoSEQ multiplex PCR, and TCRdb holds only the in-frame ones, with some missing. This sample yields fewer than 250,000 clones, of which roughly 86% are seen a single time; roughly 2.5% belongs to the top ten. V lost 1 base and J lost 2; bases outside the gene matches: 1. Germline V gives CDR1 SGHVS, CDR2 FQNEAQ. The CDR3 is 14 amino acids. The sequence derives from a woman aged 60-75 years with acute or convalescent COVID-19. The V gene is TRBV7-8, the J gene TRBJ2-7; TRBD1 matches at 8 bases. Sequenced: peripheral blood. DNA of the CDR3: TGTGCCAGCAGCTTAGAGACAGGGGCCTACGAGCAGTACTTC. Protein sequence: CASSLETGAYEQYF.